Sequencing of this T cell receptor beta chain was carried out in a study of blood T cell repertoires in COVID-19. Turning to the study itself: Material from acute and convalescent COVID-19 was sourced from the United States, Italy and Spain. T cells, B-cell-depleted T cells, or PBMCs supplied cDNA or gDNA.

CDR3 length: 15 residues. Germline V gene sequence: CDR1 SGHRS, CDR2 YFSETQ. The V gene end was trimmed by 0 bases and the J gene end by 7 bases; junction bases not matched to a gene: 9. Original methodology: Cell counts per sample came from amplifying reference gene primers. TCRdb's table, derived via immunoSEQ multiplex PCR, lists solely in-frame clones and lacks some. V, J and clone size were drawn from that table, and D and trimming were deduced from the DNA. The sample has over 250,000 clones, about 87% seen once. This clonotype was obtained from a man aged 55 to 70 who had recovered from COVID-19. The chain recombines TRBV5-1 with TRBJ2-7; TRBD1 aligns across 8 bases. Specimen: peripheral blood. The CDR3 sequence is CASSLGTGSSLEQYF. The CDR3 DNA sequence: TGCGCCAGCAGCTTGGGGACAGGGTCCTCTCTGGAGCAGTACTTC.